Following are 8 T cell receptor beta chains from one sample sequenced in a study of control samples from healthy donors and cancer patients. Assay: immunoSEQ multiplex PCR; the TCRdb copy retains only in-frame clones and omits some. The sample has 130,000 or so clones; more than 90% are singletons. The sequencing input was blood. The receptors originated from a man between 18 and 35 years old in good health.

This sequence joins TRBV3-1 (or the pseudogene TRBV3-2) and TRBJ2-3, with 8 nucleotides matching TRBD2. Trimming at V came to 1 base and at J to 8 bases, leaving 5 bases not matched to a gene. The germline CDR1 and CDR2 sequences are LGHDT and YNNKEL (reference sequence). This CDR3 contains 14 residues. The CDR3 reads CASSQGRGATTQYF. CDR3 DNA: TGTGCCAGCAGCCAAGGGCGGGGGGCCACTACGCAGTATTTT.

The chain joins TRBV2 to TRBJ1-2; D ambiguous. Trimming pared 0 bases from V and 6 bases from J, leaving 11 bases between. CDR3 length equals 14 residues. The germline CDR1 and CDR2 sequences are SNHLY and FYNNEI. The CDR3 DNA reads TGTGCCAGCAGTGAAGCGGCAGCATGGCATGGCTACACCTTC. Protein: CASSEAAAWHGYTF.

V usage is TRBV9 and J usage is TRBJ1-5, with D unclear. CDR3 size: 18 residues. V lost 4 bases, J lost 0 bases, and 20 bases lay in between. CDR1 and CDR2 from the germline V gene are SGDLS and YYNGEE. The CDR3, as DNA: TGTGCCAGCAGCCCCATTAGGTTGGCGGTATATAGCAATCAGCCCCAGCATTTT. As protein: CASSPIRLAVYSNQPQHF.

The chain employs TRBV5-6 and TRBJ2-1; no definite D call. Trimming stripped 3 bases from V and 4 bases from J, with 2 bases between. The CDR3 length is 11 residues. CDR1 is SGHDT, CDR2 YYEEEE, per germline. CDR3 nucleotide sequence: TGTGCCAGCAGCTCGTACAATGAGCAGTTCTTC. Its translation: CASSSYNEQFF.

The chain links TRBV15 to TRBJ1-1; D perhaps matches TRBD1 (5 bases). Germline V lookup: CDR1 LNHNV, CDR2 YYDKDF (reference sequence). V lost 0 bases and J 6 bases, leaving 14 bases between the germline ends. The CDR3 contains 15 residues. CDR3 amino acids: CATSREGQGLSEAFF. CDR3 bases: TGTGCCACCAGCAGAGAGGGGCAGGGCCTGTCTGAAGCTTTCTTT.

The chain links TRBV5-4 to TRBJ2-3; D is unclear. The CDR3 is made up of 15 amino acids. V lost 4 bases, J lost 3 bases, and 15 bases lay in between. From germline, CDR1 is SGHNT and CDR2 YYREEE (reference sequence). This CDR3 reads CASSLGRVRTDTQYF. The CDR3 DNA follows: TGTGCCAGCAGCCTAGGTAGAGTCAGGACAGATACGCAGTATTTT.

The chain recombines TRBV5-1 with TRBJ1-1; perhaps TRBD1 as D (5 bases). V was clipped by 4 bases and J by 0 bases, with 13 bases between them. The germline gives CDR1 SGHRS, CDR2 YFSETQ. CDR3 length equals 15 residues. The CDR3 region is CASSPLGTLNTEAFF. The CDR3, as DNA: TGCGCCAGCAGCCCCCTTGGGACCTTGAACACTGAAGCTTTCTTT. The whole variable domain, filled in from reference TRBV5-1 and TRBJ1-1, reads KAGVTQTPRYLIKTRGQQVTLSCSPISGHRSVSWYQQTPGQGLQFLFEYFSETQRNKGNFPGRFSGRQFSNSRSEMNVSTLELGDSALYLCASSPLGTLNTEAFFGQGTRLTVV.

V gene TRBV4-2 combines with J gene TRBJ2-7, with D uncertain. The CDR3 has 14 residues. Germline loops: CDR1 LGHNA, CDR2 YNFKEQ. V dropped 3 bases and J dropped 7 bases, with 16 bases sitting between them. The chain's CDR3 is CASSQAGNWWEQYF. The DNA of the CDR3 is TGTGCCAGCAGCCAGGCTGGTAATTGGTGGGAGCAGTACTTC.